A selection of T cell receptor beta chains follows, all from one sample in a study of OX40 agonist ivuxolimab in advanced cancers. Profiled with immunoSEQ multiplex PCR; TCRdb holds only in-frame clones, not every one. The data hold about 35,000 clones, with around 90% observed a single time. This sample comprised CD4+ or CD8+ T cells sorted from blood, obtained in a trial of the OX40 agonist ivuxolimab. The receptors originated from an adult with an advanced solid tumor such as melanoma, head and neck, liver or kidney cancer. Each CDR3 is given with its conserved first and last residue. Fields, in order: V gene, D gene, J gene, clone size, CDR3 DNA, CDR3 protein. The D gene is left open where the match is weak. Expanded clones get a size class; other rows say once, few or many, or leave the size out.

V gene: TRBV19; D gene: TRBD1; J gene: TRBJ2-7; clone size: -; CDR3 DNA: TGTGCCAGTTCCTCCGGGACAGGGATCTACGAGCAGTACTTC; CDR3 protein: CASSSGTGIYEQYF
V gene: TRBV28; D gene: -; J gene: TRBJ2-1; clone size: -; CDR3 DNA: TGTGCCAGCAGTTTGGCTGACAACTCCTACAATGAGCAGTTCTTC; CDR3 protein: CASSLADNSYNEQFF
V gene: TRBV27; D gene: -; J gene: TRBJ2-5; clone size: -; CDR3 DNA: TGTGCCAGCAGTTCGCTAGCAAATGGAGAGACCCAGTACTTC; CDR3 protein: CASSSLANGETQYF
V gene: TRBV2; D gene: -; J gene: TRBJ2-7; clone size: few; CDR3 DNA: TGTGCCAGCAGTGGGTCGGGGGCATCCTACGAGCAGTACTTC; CDR3 protein: CASSGSGASYEQYF
V gene: TRBV7-9; D gene: -; J gene: TRBJ2-5; clone size: -; CDR3 DNA: TGTGCCAGCAGGAAACAAGAGACCCAGTACTTC; CDR3 protein: CASRKQETQYF
V gene: TRBV19; D gene: -; J gene: TRBJ2-7; clone size: -; CDR3 DNA: TGTGCCAGTAGTATAGAGGGAGGTCCCACCTACGAGCAGTACTTC; CDR3 protein: CASSIEGGPTYEQYF
V gene: TRBV7-9; D gene: -; J gene: TRBJ2-7; clone size: -; CDR3 DNA: TGTGCCAGCAGCCCTCCGGGACATCAATCCTACGAGCAGTACTTC; CDR3 protein: CASSPPGHQSYEQYF
V gene: TRBV4-1; D gene: -; J gene: TRBJ2-5; clone size: -; CDR3 DNA: TGCGCCAGCAGCCAAGTAATACGGCAAGAGACCCAGTACTTC; CDR3 protein: CASSQVIRQETQYF
V gene: TRBV28; D gene: -; J gene: TRBJ2-7; clone size: -; CDR3 DNA: TGTGCCAGCAAGGGGAGGGGGGCGATCCACGAGCAGTACTTC; CDR3 protein: CASKGRGAIHEQYF
V gene: TRBV4-1; D gene: -; J gene: TRBJ2-7; clone size: once; CDR3 DNA: TGCGCCAGCAGCCAACTCGACGGTTACGAGCAGTACTTC; CDR3 protein: CASSQLDGYEQYF
V gene: TRBV15; D gene: TRBD1; J gene: TRBJ2-7; clone size: -; CDR3 DNA: TGTGCCACCAGCGTCGACAGGGACGTCCGCTACGAGCAGTACTTC; CDR3 protein: CATSVDRDVRYEQYF
V gene: TRBV4-3; D gene: -; J gene: TRBJ1-1; clone size: -; CDR3 DNA: TGCGCCAGCAGCCACCGGAACACTGAAGCTTTCTTT; CDR3 protein: CASSHRNTEAFF
V gene: TRBV4-3; D gene: -; J gene: TRBJ1-1; clone size: -; CDR3 DNA: TGCGCCAGCAGCCAGGGGGTGGGGAACACTGAAGCTTTCTTT; CDR3 protein: CASSQGVGNTEAFF
V gene: TRBV28; D gene: TRBD2; J gene: TRBJ2-7; clone size: -; CDR3 DNA: TGTGCCAGCAGTCTGACACTAGCGGGAGGGTACGAGCAGTACTTC; CDR3 protein: CASSLTLAGGYEQYF
V gene: TRBV9; D gene: -; J gene: TRBJ2-3; clone size: -; CDR3 DNA: TGTGCCAGCAGTCTGGGGGGAATCGGCACAGATACGCAGTATTTT; CDR3 protein: CASSLGGIGTDTQYF
V gene: TRBV6-6; D gene: -; J gene: TRBJ1-2; clone size: -; CDR3 DNA: TGTGCCAGCACGCCCTCAGGCGATGGCTACACCTTC; CDR3 protein: CASTPSGDGYTF
V gene: TRBV5-5; D gene: TRBD2; J gene: TRBJ2-7; clone size: -; CDR3 DNA: TGTGCCAGCAGCCGGGGACTAGCGGGAGGCCCCGAGCAGTACTTC; CDR3 protein: CASSRGLAGGPEQYF
V gene: TRBV29-1; D gene: -; J gene: TRBJ2-3; clone size: -; CDR3 DNA: TGCAGCGTTTCCACAGATACGCAGTATTTT; CDR3 protein: CSVSTDTQYF